This is a list of T cell receptor beta chains from one sample in a study of blood T cell repertoires in COVID-19. Profiled with immunoSEQ multiplex PCR; TCRdb holds only in-frame clones, not every one. The profile shows about 170,000 clones, 70% to 90% of them singletons. Sequenced input: peripheral blood. The receptors derive from a woman older than 75 with COVID-19, enrolled during active disease. Both conserved end residues are part of each CDR3. D genes are given only for firm matches. A row's size may be missing; if present it is once, few, many or a size class.

abundance: .; v_gene: TRBV4-1; j_gene: TRBJ1-2; d_gene: .; CDR3nt: TGCGCCAGCAGCCAAGATTTAACAGCAGCTAACTATGGCTACACCTTC; CDR3aa: CASSQDLTAANYGYTF
abundance: few; v_gene: TRBV5-4; j_gene: TRBJ1-2; d_gene: TRBD1; CDR3nt: TGTGCCAGCAGCCTCGGACAGGGGAGCTATGGCTACACCTTC; CDR3aa: CASSLGQGSYGYTF
abundance: once; v_gene: TRBV6-5; j_gene: TRBJ2-7; d_gene: .; CDR3nt: TGTGCCAGCGTAAGCCTAGGACTTACGAGCGTGCAGTACTTC; CDR3aa: CASVSLGLTSVQYF
abundance: .; v_gene: TRBV9; j_gene: TRBJ1-4; d_gene: TRBD1; CDR3nt: TGTGCCAGCAGCCCCCAGACAGGGCCGAGTGAAAAACTGTTTTTT; CDR3aa: CASSPQTGPSEKLFF
abundance: .; v_gene: TRBV7-9; j_gene: TRBJ2-1; d_gene: TRBD2; CDR3nt: TGTGCCAGCATGATCGGGGGAGGGAGTGAGCAGTTCTTC; CDR3aa: CASMIGGGSEQFF
abundance: .; v_gene: TRBV13; j_gene: TRBJ1-2; d_gene: .; CDR3nt: TGTGCCAGCAGCTTAGGAGGGGGCTATGGCTACACCTTC; CDR3aa: CASSLGGGYGYTF
abundance: .; v_gene: TRBV28; j_gene: TRBJ2-2; d_gene: TRBD2; CDR3nt: TGTGCCAGCAGACACGAAGGACTAGCCGACACCGGGGAGCTGTTTTTT; CDR3aa: CASRHEGLADTGELFF
abundance: .; v_gene: TRBV25-1; j_gene: TRBJ1-1; d_gene: .; CDR3nt: TGTGCCAGCAGTCTACAGGGAGTATCGGGCACTGAAGCTTTCTTT; CDR3aa: CASSLQGVSGTEAFF
abundance: .; v_gene: TRBV11-2; j_gene: TRBJ1-6; d_gene: .; CDR3nt: TGTGCCAGCAGCTTAGTAGGTCGAGTCGGGGGAATTAATTCACCCCTCCACTTT; CDR3aa: CASSLVGRVGGINSPLHF
abundance: once; v_gene: TRBV10-3; j_gene: TRBJ2-7; d_gene: TRBD1; CDR3nt: TGTGCCATCAGCCGACAGGGGGCGCTGAACGAGCAGTACTTC; CDR3aa: CAISRQGALNEQYF
abundance: few; v_gene: TRBV28; j_gene: TRBJ2-7; d_gene: TRBD1; CDR3nt: TGTGCCAGCGATCCCGGGACAGGGAACTCCTACGAGCAGTACTTC; CDR3aa: CASDPGTGNSYEQYF
abundance: .; v_gene: TRBV5-6; j_gene: TRBJ1-3; d_gene: TRBD1; CDR3nt: TGTGCCAGCAGCTTGGGAGGGGGACAGGGAAACACCATATATTTT; CDR3aa: CASSLGGGQGNTIYF
abundance: .; v_gene: TRBV28; j_gene: TRBJ1-1; d_gene: .; CDR3nt: TGTGCCAGCAGTTCGGCGGGGCTGAGGACTGAAGCTTTCTTT; CDR3aa: CASSSAGLRTEAFF
abundance: .; v_gene: TRBV27; j_gene: TRBJ1-6; d_gene: .; CDR3nt: TGTGCCAGCAGGATGGACAGTTATTCACCCCTCCACTTT; CDR3aa: CASRMDSYSPLHF
abundance: once; v_gene: TRBV19; j_gene: TRBJ2-2; d_gene: TRBD2; CDR3nt: TGTGCCAGTAGTACCCTAGCGGGAGTTCGCACCGGGGAGCTGTTTTTT; CDR3aa: CASSTLAGVRTGELFF
abundance: .; v_gene: TRBV14; j_gene: TRBJ2-1; d_gene: TRBD2; CDR3nt: TGTGCCAGCAGCCAAGACCTAGCGGGGCCCAATGAGCAGTTCTTC; CDR3aa: CASSQDLAGPNEQFF
abundance: .; v_gene: TRBV3-1/TRBV3-2; j_gene: TRBJ1-1; d_gene: TRBD1; CDR3nt: TGTGCCAGCAGCCAAGGGGGCACAGGGGTTACTGAAGCTTTCTTT; CDR3aa: CASSQGGTGVTEAFF
abundance: .; v_gene: TRBV28; j_gene: TRBJ2-5; d_gene: TRBD1; CDR3nt: TGTGCCAGCAGTCCGGTCGGACAGGGCAAAGAGACCCAGTACTTC; CDR3aa: CASSPVGQGKETQYF
abundance: .; v_gene: TRBV5-1; j_gene: TRBJ2-5; d_gene: .; CDR3nt: TGCGCCAGCAGCTTAACGAGAAGGGCTGGGAGAGAGACCCAGTACTTC; CDR3aa: CASSLTRRAGRETQYF
abundance: .; v_gene: TRBV6-5; j_gene: TRBJ1-2; d_gene: TRBD1; CDR3nt: TGTGCCAGCAGGGGGATGACAGGGAGTGGTAGTGGCTACACCTTC; CDR3aa: CASRGMTGSGSGYTF
abundance: .; v_gene: TRBV7-2; j_gene: TRBJ2-4; d_gene: .; CDR3nt: TGTGCCAGCAGTCACGTCGTGGGGGGTACCATCTTAGCCAAAAACATTCAGTACTTC; CDR3aa: CASSHVVGGTILAKNIQYF
abundance: once; v_gene: TRBV18; j_gene: TRBJ2-5; d_gene: .; CDR3nt: TGTGCCAGCCAGAGAAACAGGGAAGAGACCCAGTACTTC; CDR3aa: CASQRNREETQYF
abundance: .; v_gene: TRBV6-6; j_gene: TRBJ2-1; d_gene: TRBD2; CDR3nt: TGTGCCAGCAGTCGCCGTCCGGCTAGCGGGACATTCGGTGAGCAGTTCTTC; CDR3aa: CASSRRPASGTFGEQFF
abundance: .; v_gene: TRBV6-2/TRBV6-3; j_gene: TRBJ2-2; d_gene: TRBD2; CDR3nt: TGTGCCAGCAGCCGACTAGCGGGAGGCCCGAACACCGGGGAGCTGTTTTTT; CDR3aa: CASSRLAGGPNTGELFF
abundance: .; v_gene: TRBV28; j_gene: TRBJ1-2; d_gene: .; CDR3nt: TGTGCCAGCTTCTCGAACTATGGCTACACCTTC; CDR3aa: CASFSNYGYTF
abundance: .; v_gene: TRBV7-3; j_gene: TRBJ2-1; d_gene: .; CDR3nt: TGTGCCAGCAGCTTATCCCGGGACTCCGACAATGAGCAGTTCTTC; CDR3aa: CASSLSRDSDNEQFF
abundance: .; v_gene: TRBV12-5; j_gene: TRBJ2-2; d_gene: .; CDR3nt: TGTGCTAGTGGTTTTTCATCAGTTACCAACACCGGGGAGCTGTTTTTT; CDR3aa: CASGFSSVTNTGELFF
abundance: .; v_gene: TRBV3-1/TRBV3-2; j_gene: TRBJ2-5; d_gene: TRBD2; CDR3nt: TGTGCCAGCAGCGGCCAGACTAGCGGGACTTCAGAGACCCAGTACTTC; CDR3aa: CASSGQTSGTSETQYF
abundance: .; v_gene: TRBV5-1; j_gene: TRBJ2-3; d_gene: TRBD2; CDR3nt: TGCGCCAGCAGCAGGACCCCGGGGGGGACGGGCACAGATACGCAGTATTTT; CDR3aa: CASSRTPGGTGTDTQYF
abundance: .; v_gene: TRBV20-1; j_gene: TRBJ2-3; d_gene: TRBD2; CDR3nt: TGCAGTGCTAGTGGTCTAGCGGGAGCAGGCACAGATACGCAGTATTTT; CDR3aa: CSASGLAGAGTDTQYF
abundance: .; v_gene: TRBV4-3; j_gene: TRBJ2-6; d_gene: .; CDR3nt: TGCGCCAGCAGCCAAGATTTGCCCGGACACTCTGGGGCCAACGTCCTGACTTTC; CDR3aa: CASSQDLPGHSGANVLTF
abundance: .; v_gene: TRBV12-5; j_gene: TRBJ2-6; d_gene: .; CDR3nt: TGTGCTAGTGGTTTGGTACCTGGGGGCACTGGGGCCAACGTCCTGACTTTC; CDR3aa: CASGLVPGGTGANVLTF
abundance: .; v_gene: TRBV5-6; j_gene: TRBJ2-1; d_gene: TRBD2; CDR3nt: TGTGCCAGCAGCTGGGGACTAGCGGCTAACAATGAGCAGTTCTTC; CDR3aa: CASSWGLAANNEQFF
abundance: .; v_gene: TRBV5-1; j_gene: TRBJ2-1; d_gene: TRBD2; CDR3nt: TGCGCCAGCAGCTTGCGGGAGGGCCCGAATAGTGAGCAGTTCTTC; CDR3aa: CASSLREGPNSEQFF
abundance: .; v_gene: TRBV9; j_gene: TRBJ1-1; d_gene: .; CDR3nt: TGTGCCAGCAGCCCCTCTGGGGGGATGAACACTGAAGCTTTCTTT; CDR3aa: CASSPSGGMNTEAFF
abundance: .; v_gene: TRBV29-1; j_gene: TRBJ1-4; d_gene: .; CDR3nt: TGCAGCGTTGAGTCCGGGCCCACAGGTGCGGTAAAACTGTTTTTT; CDR3aa: CSVESGPTGAVKLFF
abundance: .; v_gene: TRBV11-3; j_gene: TRBJ1-3; d_gene: .; CDR3nt: TGTGCCAGCAGCTCGGGACTTTCTGGAAACACCATATATTTT; CDR3aa: CASSSGLSGNTIYF
abundance: few; v_gene: TRBV12-3/TRBV12-4; j_gene: TRBJ1-2; d_gene: .; CDR3nt: TGTGCCAGCAGTTTAGAGGAGTATGGCTACACCTTC; CDR3aa: CASSLEEYGYTF
abundance: .; v_gene: TRBV19; j_gene: TRBJ1-3; d_gene: .; CDR3nt: TGTGCCAGTAGTATACAGGTTTCTGGAAACACCATATATTTT; CDR3aa: CASSIQVSGNTIYF
abundance: .; v_gene: TRBV7-2; j_gene: TRBJ2-7; d_gene: .; CDR3nt: TGTGCCAGCAGCTTAGTCCTAGGGGTTTTCGAGCAGTACTTC; CDR3aa: CASSLVLGVFEQYF
abundance: .; v_gene: TRBV19; j_gene: TRBJ1-1; d_gene: TRBD1; CDR3nt: TGTGCCAGTAGTATCGGAGGGGGCAGTTTGAACACTGAAGCTTTCTTT; CDR3aa: CASSIGGGSLNTEAFF
abundance: .; v_gene: TRBV10-3; j_gene: TRBJ2-6; d_gene: .; CDR3nt: TGTGCCATCAGTGAGGCGGACAGCTACTCTGGGGCCAACGTCCTGACTTTC; CDR3aa: CAISEADSYSGANVLTF
abundance: .; v_gene: TRBV9; j_gene: TRBJ2-5; d_gene: .; CDR3nt: TGTGCCAGCAGCGTAGACAGCCAAGAGACCCAGTACTTC; CDR3aa: CASSVDSQETQYF
abundance: .; v_gene: TRBV5-6; j_gene: TRBJ2-7; d_gene: .; CDR3nt: TGTGCCAGCAGCTTGGTGGACTACCGCTACGAGCAGTACTTC; CDR3aa: CASSLVDYRYEQYF
abundance: .; v_gene: TRBV6-5; j_gene: TRBJ1-5; d_gene: .; CDR3nt: TGTGCCAGCAGTTCGGGGGGAACTTTGAATCAGCCCCAGCATTTT; CDR3aa: CASSSGGTLNQPQHF
abundance: .; v_gene: TRBV3-1/TRBV3-2; j_gene: TRBJ1-1; d_gene: .; CDR3nt: TGTGCCAGCAGCCAACGACGAGGCGTGGGCACTGAAGCTTTCTTT; CDR3aa: CASSQRRGVGTEAFF
abundance: .; v_gene: TRBV15; j_gene: TRBJ2-2; d_gene: .; CDR3nt: TGTGCCACCAGCAGAGTAGGGGAATCCGGGGAGCTGTTTTTT; CDR3aa: CATSRVGESGELFF
abundance: .; v_gene: TRBV3-1/TRBV3-2; j_gene: TRBJ2-5; d_gene: .; CDR3nt: TGTGCCAGCAGCCAAGGCGGGGACCCAGAGACCCAGTACTTC; CDR3aa: CASSQGGDPETQYF
abundance: .; v_gene: TRBV6-2/TRBV6-3; j_gene: TRBJ1-1; d_gene: .; CDR3nt: TGTGCCAGCAGCTTTTCAGGGAACACTGAAGCTTTCTTT; CDR3aa: CASSFSGNTEAFF
abundance: .; v_gene: TRBV7-2; j_gene: TRBJ1-2; d_gene: TRBD1; CDR3nt: TGTGCCGTACCAGGGGGTTATGGCTACACCTTC; CDR3aa: CAVPGGYGYTF
abundance: .; v_gene: TRBV5-1; j_gene: TRBJ2-7; d_gene: TRBD1; CDR3nt: TGCGCCAGCAGCTTGGGAGGGACAGGGACTTACGAGCAGTACTTC; CDR3aa: CASSLGGTGTYEQYF
abundance: .; v_gene: TRBV9; j_gene: TRBJ1-3; d_gene: .; CDR3nt: TGTGCCAGCAGCCTCCGCGGGCAAGGCTCTGGAAACACCATATATTTT; CDR3aa: CASSLRGQGSGNTIYF
abundance: .; v_gene: TRBV5-6; j_gene: TRBJ2-3; d_gene: .; CDR3nt: TGTGCCAGCAGCTTGGCTGGAGCCCTCACAGATACGCAGTATTTT; CDR3aa: CASSLAGALTDTQYF
abundance: .; v_gene: TRBV28; j_gene: TRBJ2-5; d_gene: .; CDR3nt: TGTGCCAGCAGACGGACCGGGGGATTGGCCCAGTACTTC; CDR3aa: CASRRTGGLAQYF
abundance: .; v_gene: TRBV27; j_gene: TRBJ1-1; d_gene: TRBD1; CDR3nt: TGTGCCAGCAGTTCGAGGCAGGGGGGTCTTACTGAAGCTTTCTTT; CDR3aa: CASSSRQGGLTEAFF
abundance: once; v_gene: TRBV3-1/TRBV3-2; j_gene: TRBJ1-3; d_gene: TRBD1; CDR3nt: TGTGCCAGCAGCCAGGGTCAGGGGGCCTCTGGAAACACCATATATTTT; CDR3aa: CASSQGQGASGNTIYF
abundance: .; v_gene: TRBV5-1; j_gene: TRBJ2-1; d_gene: TRBD2; CDR3nt: TGCGCCAGCAGCAAACGACTAGCGCTAGGGAATGAGCAGTTCTTC; CDR3aa: CASSKRLALGNEQFF
abundance: once; v_gene: TRBV28; j_gene: TRBJ2-1; d_gene: .; CDR3nt: TGTGCCATCAAACTAGACCCCTCCAATGAGCAGTTCTTC; CDR3aa: CAIKLDPSNEQFF
abundance: once; v_gene: TRBV6-6; j_gene: TRBJ1-5; d_gene: .; CDR3nt: TGTGCCAGCAGTCCACAGGGCAATCAGCCCCAGCATTTT; CDR3aa: CASSPQGNQPQHF